This is a list of T cell receptor beta chains from one sample in a study of CD4 T cells in relation to SARS-CoV-2 and coronaviruses. These receptors are not linked to any known antigen. The protocol was immunoSEQ multiplex PCR, while the TCRdb copy is restricted to in-frame clones and leaves out a portion. Of about 23,000 clones in the sample, roughly 76% are singletons; the top ten hold around 15%. The sample consisted of CD4+ T cells from PBMCs, cultured in vitro. These receptor sequences come from a human donor in good health. Both conserved end residues are part of each CDR3. A D gene is named only where the DNA matches it firmly. Clone sizes are given selectively: once, few, many, or a class where the clone is expanded.

- - TRBJ1-3 14 TRBV6-6 TGTGCCAGCGGGGAAGGAGTCTCTGGAAACACCATATATTTT CASGEGVSGNTIYF
- - TRBJ2-4 13 TRBV19 TGTGCCAGTAGTATTGTGGGGTCAGACATTCAGTACTTC CASSIVGSDIQYF
TRBD1 - TRBJ1-2 14 TRBV30 TGTGCCTGGAGTGTAGGCAGGGGGATCTATGGCTACACCTTC CAWSVGRGIYGYTF
TRBD1 - TRBJ2-3 15 TRBV6-5 TGTGCCAGCAGTAACAGGGACAGGGGGACAGATACGCAGTATTTT CASSNRDRGTDTQYF
- few TRBJ1-6 14 TRBV5-4 TGTGCCAGCAGCCGGGACTCCTATAATTCACCCCTCCACTTT CASSRDSYNSPLHF
- few TRBJ2-7 14 TRBV5-8 TGTGCCAGCAGCTTGGGTGGGGACGGGTACGAGCAGTACTTC CASSLGGDGYEQYF
TRBD2 - TRBJ2-3 18 TRBV7-2 TGTGCCAGCAGCTTAGGCCGCGGGGGGAAACCTAGCACAGATACGCAGTATTTT CASSLGRGGKPSTDTQYF
TRBD1 - TRBJ2-3 15 TRBV5-3 TGTGCCAGAAGCACCGACAGGGGAGGCACAGATACGCAGTATTTT CARSTDRGGTDTQYF
TRBD1 - TRBJ2-4 11 TRBV20-1 TGCAGTGCGGGACAGGCTAGCATTCAGTACTTC CSAGQASIQYF
TRBD2 - TRBJ2-5 15 TRBV18 TGTGCCAGCTCATTCGCGGGAGTTGGTAAGGAGACCCAGTACTTC CASSFAGVGKETQYF